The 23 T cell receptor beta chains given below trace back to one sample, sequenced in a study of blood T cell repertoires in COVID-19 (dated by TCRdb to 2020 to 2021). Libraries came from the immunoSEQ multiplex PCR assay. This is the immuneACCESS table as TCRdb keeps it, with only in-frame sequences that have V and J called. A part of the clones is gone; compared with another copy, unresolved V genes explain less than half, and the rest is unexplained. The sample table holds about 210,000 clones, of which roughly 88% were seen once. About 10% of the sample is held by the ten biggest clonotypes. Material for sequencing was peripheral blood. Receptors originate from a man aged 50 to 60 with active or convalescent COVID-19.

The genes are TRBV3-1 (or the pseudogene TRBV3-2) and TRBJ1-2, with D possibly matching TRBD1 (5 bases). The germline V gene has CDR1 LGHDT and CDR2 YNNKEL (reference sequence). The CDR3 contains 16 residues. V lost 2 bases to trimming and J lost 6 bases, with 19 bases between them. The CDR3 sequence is CASSQLLTGPGDGYTF. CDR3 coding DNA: TGTGCCAGCAGCCAACTGCTGACGGGGCCGGGGGATGGCTACACCTTC.

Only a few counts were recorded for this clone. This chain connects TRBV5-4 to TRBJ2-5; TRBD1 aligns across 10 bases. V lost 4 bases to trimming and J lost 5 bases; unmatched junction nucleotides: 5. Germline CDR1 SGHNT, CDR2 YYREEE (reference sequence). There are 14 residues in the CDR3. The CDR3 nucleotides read TGTGCCAGCAGCACCCGGACAGGGGGTGAGACCCAGTACTTC. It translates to CASSTRTGGETQYF.

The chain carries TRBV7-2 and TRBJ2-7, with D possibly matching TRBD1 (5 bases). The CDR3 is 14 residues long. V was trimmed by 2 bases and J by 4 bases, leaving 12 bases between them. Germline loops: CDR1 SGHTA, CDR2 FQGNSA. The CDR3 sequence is CASSLPGARYEQYF. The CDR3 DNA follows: TGTGCCAGCAGCTTACCTGGGGCTCGGTACGAGCAGTACTTC.

The CDR3 DNA follows: TGTGCCAGCTCGAATCCCCCCTATATGCCCCAGCATTTT. Its protein product is CASSNPPYMPQHF. The chain uses TRBV12-3 or TRBV12-4 and TRBJ1-5, with D unresolved. The CDR3 loop spans 13 amino acids. The V end lost 8 bases, the J end lost 9 bases, and 17 bases lay between the germline ends.

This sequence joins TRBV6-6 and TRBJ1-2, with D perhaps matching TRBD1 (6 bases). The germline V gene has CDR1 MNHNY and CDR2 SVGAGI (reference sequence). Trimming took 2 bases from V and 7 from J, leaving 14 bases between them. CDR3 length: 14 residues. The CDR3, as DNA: TGTGCCAGCAGTTACGATGGGGGGGCGAGTGGCTACACCTTC. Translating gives CASSYDGGASGYTF.

The CDR3 is CASSIHRAVSNQPQHF. The CDR3 DNA sequence: TGTGCCAGTAGTATCCACAGGGCGGTGAGCAATCAGCCCCAGCATTTT. The V and J genes are TRBV19 and TRBJ1-5, with D possibly TRBD1 on 6 matching bases. V was pared by 3 bases and J by 1 base, with 13 bases between. Germline V gene sequence: CDR1 LNHDA, CDR2 SQIVND (reference sequence). The CDR3 runs to 16 residues. Full variable domain (rest looked up from reference TRBV19 and TRBJ1-5): DGGITQSPKYLFRKEGQNVTLSCEQNLNHDAMYWYRQDPGQGLRLIYYSQIVNDFQKGDIAEGYSVSREKKESFPLTVTSAQKNPTAFYLCASSIHRAVSNQPQHFGDGTRLSIL.

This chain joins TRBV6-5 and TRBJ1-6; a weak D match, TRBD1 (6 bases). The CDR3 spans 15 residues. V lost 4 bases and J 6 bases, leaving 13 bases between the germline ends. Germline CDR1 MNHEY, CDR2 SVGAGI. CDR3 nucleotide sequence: TGTGCCAGCAGTTGGGAGGGACACCTTAATTCACCCCTCCACTTT. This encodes CASSWEGHLNSPLHF.

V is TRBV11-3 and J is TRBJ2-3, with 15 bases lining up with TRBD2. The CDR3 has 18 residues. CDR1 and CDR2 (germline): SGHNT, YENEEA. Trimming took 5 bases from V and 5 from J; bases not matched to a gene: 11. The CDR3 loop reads CASSPGLAGGPGVDTQYF. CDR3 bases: TGTGCCAGCAGCCCAGGACTAGCGGGAGGGCCTGGGGTAGATACGCAGTATTTT.

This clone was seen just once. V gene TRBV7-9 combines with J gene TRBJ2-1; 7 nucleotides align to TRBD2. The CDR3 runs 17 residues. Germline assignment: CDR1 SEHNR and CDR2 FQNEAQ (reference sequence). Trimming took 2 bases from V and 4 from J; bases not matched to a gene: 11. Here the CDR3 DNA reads TGTGCCAGCAGCTTAACCAGGGCTAGCGGATTGTACAATGAGCAGTTCTTC. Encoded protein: CASSLTRASGLYNEQFF.

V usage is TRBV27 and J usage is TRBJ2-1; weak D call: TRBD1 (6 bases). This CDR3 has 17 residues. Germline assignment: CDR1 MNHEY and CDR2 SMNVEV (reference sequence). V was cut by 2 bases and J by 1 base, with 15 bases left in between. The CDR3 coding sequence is TGTGCCAGCAGTTTACGGTTTGGGGGCCCTTCCTACAATGAGCAGTTCTTC. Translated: CASSLRFGGPSYNEQFF.

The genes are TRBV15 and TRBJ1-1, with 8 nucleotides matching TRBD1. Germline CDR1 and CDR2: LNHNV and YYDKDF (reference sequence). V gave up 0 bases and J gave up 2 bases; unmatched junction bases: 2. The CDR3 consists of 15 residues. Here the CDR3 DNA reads TGTGCCACCAGCAGAGAGGGGACAGGTAACACTGAAGCTTTCTTT. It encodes CATSREGTGNTEAFF. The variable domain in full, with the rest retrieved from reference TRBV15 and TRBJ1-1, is DAMVIQNPRYQVTQFGKPVTLSCSQTLNHNVMYWYQQKSSQAPKLLFHYYDKDFNNEADTPDNFQSRRPNTSFCFLDIRSPGLGDTAMYLCATSREGTGNTEAFFGQGTRLTVV.

The CDR3 DNA sequence: TGTGCCAGCAGTTCCCCGACAGGGGGTGGATCACCCCTCCACTTT. Its translation is CASSSPTGGGSPLHF. This chain joins TRBV27 and TRBJ1-6; 9 positions match TRBD1. This CDR3 comprises 15 residues. From germline, CDR1 is MNHEY and CDR2 SMNVEV (reference sequence). V lost 4 bases and J lost 10; bases outside the gene matches: 8.

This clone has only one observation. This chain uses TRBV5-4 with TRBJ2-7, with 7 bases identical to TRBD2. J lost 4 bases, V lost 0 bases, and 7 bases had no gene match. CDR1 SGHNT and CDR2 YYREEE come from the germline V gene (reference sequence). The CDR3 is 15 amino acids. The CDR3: CASSLVAGVGYEQYF. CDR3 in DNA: TGTGCCAGCAGCTTGGTTGCGGGAGTCGGTTACGAGCAGTACTTC.

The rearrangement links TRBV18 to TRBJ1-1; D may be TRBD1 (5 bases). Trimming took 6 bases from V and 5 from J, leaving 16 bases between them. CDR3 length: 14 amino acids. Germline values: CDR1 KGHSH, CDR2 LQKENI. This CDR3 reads CASSSGQGETEAFF. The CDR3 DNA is TGTGCCAGCTCCTCAGGGCAGGGCGAGACTGAAGCTTTCTTT.

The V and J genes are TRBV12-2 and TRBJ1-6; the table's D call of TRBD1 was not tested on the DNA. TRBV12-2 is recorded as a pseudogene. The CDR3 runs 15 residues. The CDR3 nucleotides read TGTGCAAGTCGCTTAGGGTTTGGCCATAATTCACCCCTCCACTTT. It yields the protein CASRLGFGHNSPLHF.

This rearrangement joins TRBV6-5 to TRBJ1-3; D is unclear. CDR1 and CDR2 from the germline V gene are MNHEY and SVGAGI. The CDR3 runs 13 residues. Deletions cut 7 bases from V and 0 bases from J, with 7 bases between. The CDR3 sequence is CASIRFSGNTIYF. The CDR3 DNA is TGTGCCAGCATCAGATTCTCTGGAAACACCATATATTTT.

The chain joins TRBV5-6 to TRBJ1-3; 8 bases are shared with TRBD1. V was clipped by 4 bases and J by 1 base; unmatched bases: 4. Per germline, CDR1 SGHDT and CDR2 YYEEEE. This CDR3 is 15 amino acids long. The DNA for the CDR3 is TGTGCCAGCAGCCCGCGGACAGGGTCTGGAAACACCATATATTTT. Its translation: CASSPRTGSGNTIYF. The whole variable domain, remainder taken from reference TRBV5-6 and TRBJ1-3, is DAGVTQSPTHLIKTRGQQVTLRCSPKSGHDTVSWYQQALGQGPQFIFQYYEEEERQRGNFPDRFSGHQFPNYSSELNVNALLLGDSALYLCASSPRTGSGNTIYFGEGSWLTVV.

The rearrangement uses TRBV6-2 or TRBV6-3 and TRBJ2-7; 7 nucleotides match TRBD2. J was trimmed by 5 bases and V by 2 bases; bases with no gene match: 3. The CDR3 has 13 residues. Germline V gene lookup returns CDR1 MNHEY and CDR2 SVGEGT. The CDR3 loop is CASSYHGRDEQYF. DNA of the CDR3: TGTGCCAGCAGTTACCATGGGAGGGACGAGCAGTACTTC.

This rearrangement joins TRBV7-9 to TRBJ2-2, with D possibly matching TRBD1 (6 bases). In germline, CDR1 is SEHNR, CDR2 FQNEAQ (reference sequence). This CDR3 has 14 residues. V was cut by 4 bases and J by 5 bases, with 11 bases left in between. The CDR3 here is CASSSGTSTGELFF. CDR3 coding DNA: TGTGCCAGCAGCTCCGGGACATCAACCGGGGAGCTGTTTTTT.

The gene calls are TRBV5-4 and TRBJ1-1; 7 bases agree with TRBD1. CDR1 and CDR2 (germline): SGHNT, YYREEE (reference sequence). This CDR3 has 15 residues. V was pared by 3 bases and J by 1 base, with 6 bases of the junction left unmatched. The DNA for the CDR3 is TGTGCCAGCAGCTCTACAGGGGCCGAGAACACTGAAGCTTTCTTT. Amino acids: CASSSTGAENTEAFF.

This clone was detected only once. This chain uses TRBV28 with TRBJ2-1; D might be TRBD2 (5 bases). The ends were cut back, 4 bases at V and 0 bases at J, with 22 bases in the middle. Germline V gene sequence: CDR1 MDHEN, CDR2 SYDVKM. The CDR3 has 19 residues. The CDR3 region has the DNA TGTGCCAGCAGTTCCCCCTCCGCCGGGGAGCGGTCCTCCTACAATGAGCAGTTCTTC. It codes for CASSSPSAGERSSYNEQFF.

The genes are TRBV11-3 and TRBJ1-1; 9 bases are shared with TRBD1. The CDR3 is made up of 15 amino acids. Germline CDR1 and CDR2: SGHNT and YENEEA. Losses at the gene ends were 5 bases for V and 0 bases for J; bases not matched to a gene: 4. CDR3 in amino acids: CASSLGQGMNTEAFF. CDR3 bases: TGTGCCAGCAGCCTCGGACAGGGGATGAACACTGAAGCTTTCTTT.

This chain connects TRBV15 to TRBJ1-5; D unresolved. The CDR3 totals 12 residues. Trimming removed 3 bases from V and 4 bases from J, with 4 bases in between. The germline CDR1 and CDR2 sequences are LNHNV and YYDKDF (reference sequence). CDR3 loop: CATSSPNQPQHF. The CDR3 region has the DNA TGTGCCACCAGCAGCCCAAATCAGCCCCAGCATTTT.